The TCR beta chain under discussion was sequenced for a study of identical twins. Whole-study results and caveats: Twin-shared out-of-frame alpha sequences showed excess low generation probability.

Notes on this clonotype: Its antigen is undetermined.

TCRdb re-derived calls from the 5' RACE reads in MiXCR, one entry per CDR3 protein. Here the sample spans roughly 1,500,000 distinct CDR3 sequences, 32% being singletons. This CDR3 is 15 amino acids long. The V end lost 5 bases, the J end lost 7 bases, and 21 bases lay between the germline ends. Per germline, CDR1 SGHTA and CDR2 FQGNSA. The receptor was derived from a newborn girl in good health. This chain uses TRBV7-2 with TRBJ2-7; D perhaps matches TRBD2 (6 bases). The specimen sequenced was cord blood. CDR3 DNA sequence: TGTGCCAGCAGCCCACGGGCTAGCGATCGGGGTGAGCAGTACTTC. Residues: CASSPRASDRGEQYF.